The clone carrying this T cell receptor (beta chain) was observed a handful of times. Per the germline V gene, CDR1 is MNHEY and CDR2 is SVGEGT. V dropped 5 bases and J dropped 8 bases, with 18 bases sitting between them. The CDR3 is 14 amino acids. These data originate in a study of T cell repertoires in cytomegalovirus infection. In TCRdb, the reads were re-called with MiXCR into one record per CDR3 protein. The table records a few hundred thousand distinct CDR3 sequences, 9.5% of them present only once. The sample consisted of PBMCs. The V call is TRBV6-2 or TRBV6-3, the J call TRBJ1-2; D not certain. This TCR was sampled from a human donor in good health (CMV status not recorded). Some clones in this sample may be carry-over from other donors' samples. The CDR3: CASSPYPRTGGYTF. DNA of the CDR3: TGTGCCAGCAGTCCCTACCCCCGGACGGGAGGCTACACCTTC.